This T cell receptor beta chain was sequenced in a study of shared clonotypes between healthy human individuals. Across the study: CD4 naive cells filled three plates per donor, CD4 memory three, CD8 naive two and CD8 memory one.

Trimming took off 4 bases at V and 1 base at J, with 8 bases between the two ends. The CDR3 consists of 13 residues. In germline, CDR1 is SNHLY, CDR2 FYNNEI. The repertoire was sequenced with immunoSEQ multiplex PCR; TCRdb's copy has only in-frame clones and lacks some. The data hold 500,000 to 550,000 clones, with about 96% observed a single time. The chain recombines TRBV2 with TRBJ2-7, with D perhaps TRBD2 (6 bases). The TCR comes from a woman aged 25 to 39 in good health. The sample taken for sequencing was naive CD4+ T cells sorted from blood. Subset denoted: CD45RA+ positively selected. CDR3 nucleotides: TGTGCCAGCAGTGGGCGGGAATCCTACGAGCAGTACTTC. Encoded protein: CASSGRESYEQYF.